A single sample gave rise to the 16 T cell receptor beta chains below, sequenced in a study of response to subunit inactivated influenza vaccine. MiXCR was run by TCRdb on the RT-PCR reads, yielding one entry per CDR3 protein. The data hold about 700,000 distinct CDR3 sequences, with 15% to 18% observed a single time. The sample here was PBMCs from blood, taken about 13 days after vaccination. The receptors originated from a man aged 45-65 years who received an inactivated influenza vaccine.

This clonotype was picked up many times. The chain links TRBV5-1 to TRBJ2-1; 8 bases fit TRBD1. From germline, CDR1 is SGHRS and CDR2 YFSETQ. The CDR3 covers 14 residues. The V and J ends lost 0 bases and 6 bases, in that order; junction bases with no gene match: 2. The DNA for the CDR3 is TGCGCCAGCAGCTTGGCCGACAGGGGCAATGAGCAGTTCTTC. It translates to CASSLADRGNEQFF.

This clonotype occurred a few times. This chain connects TRBV6-1 to TRBJ2-7, with 8 bases fitting TRBD1. V trimming: 7 bases; J trimming: 3 bases; junction bases outside the gene matches: 8. CDR1 and CDR2 from the germline V gene are MNHNS and SASEGT. This CDR3 region has 14 residues. The chain's CDR3 is CASTLGQASYEQYF. The CDR3 bases are TGTGCCAGCACCCTGGGACAGGCAAGCTACGAGCAGTACTTC.

In this sample, this clonotype turned up a few times. This chain uses TRBV4-1 with TRBJ1-1; 8 bases line up with TRBD1. The CDR3 contains 17 residues. Germline CDR1 MGHRA, CDR2 YSYEKL. With V trimmed by 4 bases and J by 4 bases, 14 bases remained unmatched. The CDR3 spells CASSPNSQGAWGTEAFF. CDR3 coding DNA: TGCGCCAGCAGCCCAAACTCCCAGGGGGCTTGGGGCACTGAAGCTTTCTTT.

In its sample, this clonotype was seen a few times. V gene TRBV6-2 or TRBV6-3 combines with J gene TRBJ2-5; D possibly corresponds to TRBD1 (6 bases). V was trimmed by 0 bases and J by 3 bases, leaving 14 bases between them. Germline loops: CDR1 MNHEY, CDR2 SVGEGT. The CDR3 is 16 residues long. In DNA form, the CDR3 reads TGTGCCAGCAGTTACTCTGAGGGATGGGACAAAGAGACCCAGTACTTC. Its translation: CASSYSEGWDKETQYF.

The rearrangement joins TRBV4-3 to TRBJ1-3; D call uncertain. The CDR3 consists of 17 residues. Between the trimmed V and J ends, which lost 2 bases and 0 bases, there was a span of 14 bases. CDR1 LGHNA and CDR2 YSLEER come from the germline V gene. For the CDR3, the DNA is TGCGCCAGCAGCCAAAATTACGGTTACAGCTCTGGAAACACCATATATTTT. It encodes CASSQNYGYSSGNTIYF.

This clonotype was found a few times. The V and J genes are TRBV10-3 and TRBJ2-2, with 8 nucleotides matching TRBD1. The CDR3 consists of 16 residues. CDR1 is ENHRY and CDR2 is SYGVKD in the germline V gene. With 3 bases clipped from V and 7 bases from J, the junction kept 10 bases outside the gene matches. CDR3 sequence: CAISDLLGQGSGELFF. In DNA form, the CDR3 reads TGTGCCATCAGTGACCTCCTAGGACAGGGAAGCGGGGAGCTGTTTTTT.

There are a few counts of this clonotype. The chain carries TRBV18 and TRBJ2-5; D ambiguous. The V gene lost 5 bases and the J gene lost 3 bases, with 10 bases spanning the gap. Looked up from germline, CDR1 is KGHSH and CDR2 is LQKENI. The CDR3 has 13 amino acids. CDR3 nucleotides: TGTGCCAGCTCAACGGACGTCGAAGAGACCCAGTACTTC. Protein product: CASSTDVEETQYF.

There are a few counts of this clonotype. This chain connects TRBV5-1 to TRBJ1-5; a possible D gene is TRBD1 (5 bases). This CDR3 is 13 amino acids long. Germline V lookup: CDR1 SGHRS, CDR2 YFSETQ. Deletions cut 4 bases from V and 3 bases from J, with 8 bases between. The CDR3 spells CASSTDTNQPQHF. The CDR3, as DNA: TGCGCCAGCAGCACGGACACCAATCAGCCCCAGCATTTT.

This chain connects TRBV20-1 to TRBJ2-1; 15 nucleotides align to TRBD2. CDR3 length equals 19 residues. Trimming took 5 bases from V and 0 from J; bases not matched to a gene: 11. CDR1 and CDR2 (germline): DFQATT, SNEGSKA (reference sequence). CDR3 nucleotides: TGCAGTGCTGCCTCCGGGACTAGCGGGAGGCATAGCTCCTACAATGAGCAGTTCTTC. Its translation is CSAASGTSGRHSSYNEQFF.

The sample holds a few counts of this clonotype. V and J are TRBV7-8 and TRBJ2-1; 15 bases are a match to TRBD2. The length of the CDR3 is 16 residues. The V and J ends lost 7 bases and 9 bases, in that order; junction bases with no gene match: 10. CDR1 SGHVS and CDR2 FQNEAQ come from the germline V gene. CDR3 loop: CASIPFRTSGRAEQFF. CDR3 DNA sequence: TGTGCCAGCATCCCATTTCGGACTAGCGGGAGGGCTGAGCAGTTCTTC.

This clonotype was recorded a few times. This rearrangement joins TRBV6-1 to TRBJ1-1; TRBD1 aligns across 7 bases. This CDR3 comprises 16 residues. V was clipped by 6 bases and J by 3 bases; unmatched bases: 13. CDR1 and CDR2 from the germline V gene are MNHNS and SASEGT. The CDR3 reads CASSRNGQERYTEAFF. The CDR3 coding sequence is TGTGCCAGCAGCCGAAACGGACAGGAGAGGTACACTGAAGCTTTCTTT.

This clonotype was recorded at least ten times. The CDR3 is CASSQDGIGNEKLFF. In DNA form, the CDR3 reads TGTGCCAGCAGCCAAGATGGCATTGGCAATGAAAAACTGTTTTTT. The chain is built from TRBV4-2 and TRBJ1-4; D is uncertain. Trimming shortened V by 0 bases and J by 5 bases, and 10 bases separated the two germline ends. This CDR3 is built from 15 residues. Germline values: CDR1 LGHNA, CDR2 YNFKEQ.

V is TRBV28 and J is TRBJ2-1; 13 nucleotides align to TRBD2. The germline V gene encodes CDR1 MDHEN and CDR2 SYDVKM. Trimming cost V 2 bases and J 10 bases; bases outside gene matches: 8. CDR3 length: 16 residues. CDR3 nucleotides: TGTGCCAGCAGTTTACCGACTAGCGGGGGGCCTCGGGAGCAGTTCTTC. Translated, it gives CASSLPTSGGPREQFF.

This clonotype was recorded a few times. In DNA, the CDR3 is TGTGCCAGCAGCTTGCAAGGGATACAAGAGACCCAGTACTTC. Its protein product is CASSLQGIQETQYF. V gene TRBV5-5 combines with J gene TRBJ2-5; D call uncertain. Germline V gene lookup returns CDR1 SGHKS and CDR2 YYEKEE (reference sequence). The CDR3 extends over 14 amino acids. Trimming shortened V by 1 base and J by 2 bases, and 9 bases separated the two germline ends.

This clonotype occurred many times. The CDR3 nucleotides are TGCGCCAGCAGCTTCGGCCAGACAGGGGGCTTGTCACCCCTCCACTTT. Translation: CASSFGQTGGLSPLHF. V gene TRBV5-1 combines with J gene TRBJ1-6; TRBD1 aligns across 10 bases. The CDR3 consists of 16 residues. The V gene end was trimmed by 2 bases and the J gene end by 10 bases; junction bases not matched to a gene: 9. CDR1 and CDR2 from the germline V gene are SGHRS and YFSETQ. The variable domain in full, completed from reference TRBV5-1 and TRBJ1-6, reads KAGVTQTPRYLIKTRGQQVTLSCSPISGHRSVSWYQQTPGQGLQFLFEYFSETQRNKGNFPGRFSGRQFSNSRSEMNVSTLELGDSALYLCASSFGQTGGLSPLHFGNGTRLTVT.

The sample holds a few counts of this clonotype. The rearrangement links TRBV5-1 to TRBJ2-2; D not resolved. The CDR3 contains 13 residues. Trimming removed 0 bases at V and 7 bases at J, with 7 bases between. Looked up from germline, CDR1 is SGHRS and CDR2 is YFSETQ. The DNA for the CDR3 is TGCGCCAGCAGCTTGGAATATATCGGGGAGCTGTTTTTT. This gives the protein CASSLEYIGELFF.